Each of the 14 T cell receptor beta chains below was sequenced from the same sample in a study of OX40 agonist ivuxolimab in advanced cancers. Measured with immunoSEQ multiplex PCR; TCRdb has only the in-frame clones, and not every one. The repertoire holds tens of thousands of clones, with roughly 84% as singletons. Sequencing was performed on CD4+ or CD8+ T cells sorted from blood, taken in a trial of the OX40 agonist ivuxolimab. The receptors were sampled from an adult with an advanced solid tumor such as melanoma, head and neck, liver or kidney cancer.

This clone was seen only a few times. The chain uses TRBV19 and TRBJ2-2; TRBD2 aligns across 8 bases. This CDR3 spans 14 amino acids. V lost 5 bases and J lost 7; bases outside the gene matches: 6. Per the germline V gene, CDR1 is LNHDA and CDR2 is SQIVND (reference sequence). In nucleotides, the CDR3 is TGTGCCAGTAGTTGGCGGGGGGATGGCGGGGAGCTGTTTTTT. This encodes CASSWRGDGGELFF. The full variable domain, with the rest looked up from reference TRBV19 and TRBJ2-2, is DGGITQSPKYLFRKEGQNVTLSCEQNLNHDAMYWYRQDPGQGLRLIYYSQIVNDFQKGDIAEGYSVSREKKESFPLTVTSAQKNPTAFYLCASSWRGDGGELFFGEGSRLTVL.

The chain couples TRBV19 to TRBJ1-5; D remains unclear. The CDR3 consists of 16 residues. Per the germline V gene, CDR1 is LNHDA and CDR2 is SQIVND (reference sequence). Trimming left V 1 base short and J 0 bases short, with 10 bases between. The CDR3 loop is CASSIGFGLSNQPQHF. CDR3 nucleotides: TGTGCCAGTAGTATAGGATTCGGGCTTAGCAATCAGCCCCAGCATTTT.

The chain employs TRBV5-1 and TRBJ2-7; D is possibly TRBD1 (6 bases). The germline CDR1 and CDR2 sequences are SGHRS and YFSETQ. CDR3 length equals 14 residues. Trimming pared 2 bases from V and 6 bases from J, leaving 15 bases between. The CDR3 is CASSLSTGLAEQYF. DNA for the CDR3: TGCGCCAGCAGCTTAAGTACAGGGTTGGCCGAGCAGTACTTC.

The V gene is TRBV7-3, the J gene TRBJ2-5; tentative D call: TRBD2 (5 bases). The CDR3 has 14 amino acids. Looked up from germline, CDR1 is SGHTA and CDR2 is FQGTGA. With 0 bases removed from V and 1 base from J, the gap between germline ends came to 6 bases. DNA of the CDR3: TGTGCCAGCAGCTTAACTAGCGCCCAAGAGACCCAGTACTTC. It yields the protein CASSLTSAQETQYF.

The chain recombines TRBV6-4 with TRBJ2-3; 8 bases fit TRBD2. CDR1 is MRHNA, CDR2 SNTAGT, per germline. The V and J ends lost 5 bases and 2 bases, in that order; junction bases with no gene match: 6. This CDR3 region has 15 residues. The chain's CDR3 is CASSPTSAYTDTQYF. The DNA of the CDR3 is TGTGCCAGCAGTCCGACTAGCGCCTACACAGATACGCAGTATTTT.

This chain connects TRBV5-5 to TRBJ1-1; D is uncertain. Between the trimmed V and J ends, which lost 1 base and 0 bases, there was a span of 7 bases. This CDR3 spans 14 amino acids. From germline, CDR1 is SGHKS and CDR2 YYEKEE (reference sequence). CDR3 in DNA: TGTGCCAGCAGCTTGCTGAGGGTGAACACTGAAGCTTTCTTT. Translation: CASSLLRVNTEAFF.

The CDR3 protein is CASSNYRNEQFF. DNA for the CDR3: TGTGCCAGCAGTAACTATCGCAATGAGCAGTTCTTC. This chain connects TRBV2 to TRBJ2-1; no clear D gene. This CDR3 has 12 residues. Germline CDR1 is SNHLY and CDR2 is FYNNEI. Trimming left V 5 bases short and J 6 bases short, with 8 bases between.

The chain links TRBV19 to TRBJ1-2, with 8 bases fitting TRBD1. There are 13 residues in the CDR3. Losses at the gene ends were 5 bases for V and 8 bases for J; bases not matched to a gene: 7. Germline V gene sequence: CDR1 LNHDA, CDR2 SQIVND (reference sequence). CDR3 nucleotides: TGTGCCAGTAGTCCGCAGGGGGCGGAAGGCTACACCTTC. Its protein product is CASSPQGAEGYTF.

V gene TRBV19 combines with J gene TRBJ1-1; D might be TRBD1 (5 bases). Germline assignment: CDR1 LNHDA and CDR2 SQIVND (reference sequence). Trimming took off 8 bases at V and 6 bases at J, with 10 bases between the two ends. This CDR3 region has 11 residues. The CDR3 DNA reads TGTGCCAGTGGGGGGTATTCTGAAGCTTTCTTT. Translation gives CASGGYSEAFF. Drawing the rest from reference TRBV19 and TRBJ1-1, the complete variable domain is DGGITQSPKYLFRKEGQNVTLSCEQNLNHDAMYWYRQDPGQGLRLIYYSQIVNDFQKGDIAEGYSVSREKKESFPLTVTSAQKNPTAFYLCASGGYSEAFFGQGTRLTVV.

This clone was found once. The CDR3 DNA reads as TGTGCCAGTACGCACAGTTCCTACAATGAGCAGTTCTTC. Encoded protein: CASTHSSYNEQFF. This rearrangement joins TRBV19 to TRBJ2-1; D gene uncertain. V dropped 7 bases and J dropped 1 base, with 8 bases sitting between them. The CDR3 extends over 13 amino acids. In germline, CDR1 is LNHDA, CDR2 SQIVND (reference sequence).

This chain joins TRBV28 and TRBJ2-5; D is perhaps TRBD1 (6 bases). V was clipped by 10 bases and J by 5 bases, with 23 bases between them. The CDR3 sequence is 15 residues long. Per germline, CDR1 MDHEN and CDR2 SYDVKM. The CDR3 DNA reads TGTGCCACCCGTGCGCCGCAGGGGCGGAAGGAGACCCAGTACTTC. Its translation: CATRAPQGRKETQYF.

The chain recombines TRBV2 with TRBJ2-3; D is perhaps TRBD1 (6 bases). The CDR3 sequence is 14 residues long. Germline values: CDR1 SNHLY, CDR2 FYNNEI. The DNA of the CDR3 is TGTGCTACAATCTTAAGGGGGTCCACAGATACGCAGTATTTT. Its protein product is CATILRGSTDTQYF.

The V gene is TRBV5-1, the J gene TRBJ1-2, with D unresolved. Trimming removed 4 bases from V and 6 bases from J, with 10 bases in between. CDR1 SGHRS and CDR2 YFSETQ come from the germline V gene. This CDR3 comprises 12 residues. The CDR3 DNA is TGCGCCAGCAGCATGACTCTTGATGGCTACACCTTC. This encodes CASSMTLDGYTF.

This chain joins TRBV30 and TRBJ2-2; TRBD1 is a possible D gene (5 bases). Trimming shortened V by 5 bases and J by 3 bases, and 13 bases separated the two germline ends. CDR3 length: 14 residues. CDR1 is GTSNPN, CDR2 SVGIG, per germline (reference sequence). The chain's CDR3 is CAWRRQSYTGELFF. The CDR3 DNA reads as TGTGCCTGGCGTAGACAGAGCTACACCGGGGAGCTGTTTTTT.